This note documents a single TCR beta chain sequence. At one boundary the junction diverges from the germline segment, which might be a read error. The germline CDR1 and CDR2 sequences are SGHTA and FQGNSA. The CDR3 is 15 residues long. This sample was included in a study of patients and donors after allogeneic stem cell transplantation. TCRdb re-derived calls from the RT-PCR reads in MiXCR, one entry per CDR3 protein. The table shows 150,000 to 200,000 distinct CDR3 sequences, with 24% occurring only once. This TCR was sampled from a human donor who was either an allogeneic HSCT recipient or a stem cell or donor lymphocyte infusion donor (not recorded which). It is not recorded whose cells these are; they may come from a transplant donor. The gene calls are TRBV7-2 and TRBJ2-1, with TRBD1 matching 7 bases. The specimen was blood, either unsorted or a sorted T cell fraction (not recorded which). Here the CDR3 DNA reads TGTGCCAGCATCTTAGTTGGGACAGCTATCCATGAGCAGTTCTTC. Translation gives CASILVGTAIHEQFF.